A selection of T cell receptor beta chains follows, all from one sample in a study of the immune and genomic landscape of osteosarcoma. Here immunoSEQ multiplex PCR was the method, and the copy in TCRdb shows in-frame clones only, minus some. The repertoire holds over a thousand clones, around three quarters seen once, with roughly 9.5% in the top ten. The specimen was primary tumor tissue from the femur. These receptor sequences come from a man aged 30 to 45 with osteosarcoma. CDR3s include the opening cysteine and the closing phenylalanine or tryptophan. A D gene is named only where the DNA matches it firmly. The size field is filled for only some rows; it gives once, few, many or a size class.

size | J | V | D | CDR3 | DNA
- | TRBJ1-3 | TRBV11-2 | - | CASSLAGASGNTIYF | TGTGCCAGCAGCTTAGCGGGGGCCTCTGGAAACACCATATATTTT
- | TRBJ1-1 | TRBV4-3 | TRBD1 | CASGQQQVRGTEAFF | TGCGCCAGCGGCCAACAACAGGTCAGGGGGACCGAAGCTTTCTTT
- | TRBJ2-2 | TRBV27 | - | CASSPRLLSLTGELFF | TGTGCCAGCAGTCCCAGACTACTATCCCTCACCGGGGAGCTGTTTTTT
- | TRBJ2-7 | TRBV5-1 | TRBD2 | CASSLRASGGTMHEQYF | TGCGCCAGCAGCTTGCGGGCTAGCGGGGGGACTATGCACGAGCAGTACTTC
- | TRBJ1-1 | TRBV9 | - | CASSVGEYTTTEAFF | TGTGCCAGCAGCGTAGGGGAGTATACAACCACTGAAGCTTTCTTT
once | TRBJ1-1 | TRBV4-2 | - | CASSQEGQPGTAFF | TGTGCCAGCAGCCAAGAAGGACAGCCAGGGACAGCTTTCTTT
- | TRBJ1-3 | TRBV6-1 | - | CASSEISDSGNTIYF | TGTGCCAGCAGTGAAATCAGTGACAGCGGAAACACCATATATTTT
- | TRBJ1-1 | TRBV5-1 | - | CASSFRWGNTEAFF | TGCGCCAGCAGCTTTCGGTGGGGGAACACTGAAGCTTTCTTT
large | TRBJ1-1 | TRBV7-9 | - | CASSLQGWTEAFF | TGTGCCAGCAGCTTGCAGGGGTGGACTGAAGCTTTCTTT
- | TRBJ1-1 | TRBV5-6 | TRBD1 | CASSRGTARRDTEAFF | TGTGCCAGCAGCCGGGGGACAGCCCGAAGGGACACTGAAGCTTTCTTT
- | TRBJ1-4 | TRBV7-9 | - | CASSLALGPSDEKLFF | TGTGCCAGCAGCTTAGCGCTCGGGCCCTCCGATGAAAAACTGTTTTTT
- | TRBJ2-5 | TRBV29-1 | TRBD1 | CSLRTGKQTQYF | TGCAGCCTCAGGACAGGGAAGCAGACCCAGTACTTC
- | TRBJ2-1 | TRBV4-1 | TRBD2 | CASSQTSGGYNEQFF | TGCGCCAGCAGCCAAACTAGCGGGGGTTACAATGAGCAGTTCTTC
- | TRBJ2-7 | TRBV5-1 | - | CASSLANEQYF | TGCGCCAGCAGCTTGGCAAACGAGCAGTACTTC
- | TRBJ1-1 | TRBV4-1 | - | CASSQGLDTEAFF | TGCGCCAGCAGCCAAGGACTTGACACTGAAGCTTTCTTT
- | TRBJ2-3 | TRBV7-9 | - | CASSLGGRARADTQYF | TGTGCCAGCAGCTTAGGAGGCAGGGCGAGGGCAGATACGCAGTATTTT
- | TRBJ2-3 | TRBV2 | - | CATQDQPGPYTQYF | TGTGCCACCCAAGACCAACCGGGACCCTATACGCAGTATTTT
- | TRBJ1-6 | TRBV19 | - | CASSTTPPGPANNSPLHF | TGTGCCAGTAGTACCACGCCACCGGGGCCAGCCAATAATTCACCCCTCCACTTT
- | TRBJ2-1 | TRBV9 | - | CASSVVGVSYNEQFF | TGTGCCAGCAGCGTAGTTGGGGTCTCCTACAATGAGCAGTTCTTC
- | TRBJ1-2 | TRBV7-9 | - | CASSSFQGYYGYTF | TGTGCCAGCAGTTCCTTCCAAGGGTACTATGGCTACACCTTC
once | TRBJ2-2 | TRBV27 | - | CASSWTGGSLNTGELFF | TGTGCCAGCAGTTGGACGGGGGGCTCACTGAACACCGGGGAGCTGTTTTTT
- | TRBJ2-2 | TRBV4-1 | - | CASSQVIRRTGELFF | TGCGCCAGCAGCCAGGTAATACGGAGAACCGGGGAGCTGTTTTTT
- | TRBJ2-1 | TRBV4-3 | TRBD2 | CASSQASGGDYNEQFF | TGCGCCAGCAGCCAAGCTAGCGGGGGGGACTACAATGAGCAGTTCTTC
once | TRBJ2-5 | TRBV28 | TRBD2 | CASSNSLAGGLGETQYF | TGTGCCAGCAGTAACTCCCTAGCGGGGGGGCTCGGGGAGACCCAGTACTTC
few | TRBJ2-5 | TRBV18 | - | CASSPRVRETQYF | TGTGCCAGCTCACCAAGGGTCCGGGAGACCCAGTACTTC
- | TRBJ1-2 | TRBV27 | TRBD1 | CASRSDRDGGYGYTF | TGTGCCAGCAGATCAGACAGGGATGGGGGGTATGGCTACACCTTC
once | TRBJ1-1 | TRBV27 | TRBD1 | CASSFLDRARSEAFF | TGTGCCAGCAGTTTTCTGGACAGGGCTAGGTCTGAAGCTTTCTTT
- | TRBJ1-5 | TRBV19 | - | CASSIDHVRESNQPQHF | TGTGCCAGTAGTATAGATCATGTGCGAGAGAGCAATCAGCCCCAGCATTTT
- | TRBJ1-5 | TRBV27 | - | CAGSLSSQGSNQPQHF | TGTGCCGGCAGTTTATCGAGTCAGGGTAGCAATCAGCCCCAGCATTTT
- | TRBJ2-1 | TRBV9 | - | CASSVASVHNEQFF | TGTGCCAGCAGCGTAGCTTCGGTCCACAATGAGCAGTTCTTC
- | TRBJ1-1 | TRBV7-2 | TRBD1 | CASSLGAPGQGATEAFF | TGTGCCAGCAGCTTAGGGGCTCCGGGACAGGGGGCCACTGAAGCTTTCTTT
once | TRBJ1-2 | TRBV7-1 | - | CASSLDSNYGYTF | TGTGCCAGCAGCTTAGACAGCAACTATGGCTACACCTTC
few | TRBJ1-2 | TRBV7-2 | TRBD1 | CASNLGTGGAEYGYTF | TGTGCCAGCAACTTAGGGACAGGGGGCGCTGAATATGGCTACACCTTC
- | TRBJ1-1 | TRBV2 | - | CASSIAGVGAEAFF | TGTGCCAGCAGTATTGCCGGGGTAGGGGCTGAAGCTTTCTTT
- | TRBJ1-5 | TRBV6-1 | - | CASLGGENQPQHF | TGTGCCAGCCTGGGGGGGGAGAATCAGCCCCAGCATTTT
once | TRBJ2-5 | TRBV27 | - | CASSKPQETQYF | TGTGCCAGCAGTAAACCACAAGAGACCCAGTACTTC
- | TRBJ2-1 | TRBV7-3 | TRBD2 | CASSYGLGNEQFF | TGTGCCAGCAGCTATGGACTAGGCAATGAGCAGTTCTTC
- | TRBJ1-1 | TRBV11-3 | - | CASSPRGGAYTEAFF | TGTGCCAGCAGCCCCCGCGGGGGGGCGTACACTGAAGCTTTCTTT
- | TRBJ2-2 | TRBV7-3 | - | CASSLDGELFF | TGTGCCAGCAGCTTGGACGGGGAGCTGTTTTTT
- | TRBJ1-6 | TRBV21-1 | - | CASSKNGGQTFNSYNSPLHF | TGTGCCAGCAGCAAAAATGGGGGACAGACTTTTAACTCCTATAATTCACCCCTCCACTTT
- | TRBJ2-3 | TRBV5-6 | - | CASSRAHQRDTQYF | TGTGCCAGCAGTCGGGCACATCAGAGAGATACGCAGTATTTT
once | TRBJ2-5 | TRBV30 | - | CAWSKGQETQYF | TGTGCCTGGAGTAAAGGTCAAGAGACCCAGTACTTC
few | TRBJ2-7 | TRBV27 | TRBD1 | CASSGDRDYEQYF | TGTGCCAGCAGTGGGGACAGGGACTACGAGCAGTACTTC
- | TRBJ2-1 | TRBV7-9 | TRBD1 | CASSPGTGGAYNEQFF | TGTGCCAGCAGCCCAGGGACAGGGGGCGCCTACAATGAGCAGTTCTTC
- | TRBJ2-3 | TRBV19 | - | CASKEIVADTQYF | TGTGCCAGTAAAGAAATCGTGGCAGATACGCAGTATTTT
- | TRBJ2-3 | TRBV4-3 | TRBD2 | CASSQGSSGGRDTQYF | TGCGCCAGCAGCCAAGGGTCTAGCGGGGGGAGAGATACGCAGTATTTT
- | TRBJ1-1 | TRBV6-5 | - | CASSYSKVTEAFF | TGTGCCAGCAGTTACTCGAAGGTCACTGAAGCTTTCTTT
- | TRBJ2-7 | TRBV30 | - | CAWSDSYEQYF | TGTGCCTGGAGTGACAGCTACGAGCAGTACTTC
once | TRBJ1-2 | TRBV5-4 | - | CASRQGGNYGYTF | TGTGCCAGCAGACAGGGCGGTAACTATGGCTACACCTTC
few | TRBJ1-1 | TRBV6-6 | - | CASSYSKVTEAFF | TGTGCCAGCAGTTACTCGAAGGTCACTGAAGCTTTCTTT
- | TRBJ1-2 | TRBV7-7 | TRBD1 | CASSLWDREMVVAVDNYGYTF | TGTGCTAGCAGCTTATGGGACAGGGAAATGGTAGTCGCCGTAGATAACTATGGCTACACCTTC
once | TRBJ1-1 | TRBV7-3 | - | CASSSTGVTEAFF | TGTGCCAGCAGCTCGACTGGAGTCACTGAAGCTTTCTTT
- | TRBJ2-1 | TRBV27 | TRBD1 | CASRRTGGVRGPNNEQFF | TGTGCCAGCAGAAGGACAGGGGGCGTCAGGGGGCCCAATAATGAGCAGTTCTTC
- | TRBJ1-1 | TRBV6-4 | - | CASSDRMNTEAFF | TGTGCCAGCAGTGACAGAATGAACACTGAAGCTTTCTTT
- | TRBJ1-3 | TRBV28 | TRBD1 | CASSPGTASDTIYF | TGTGCCAGCAGTCCCGGGACAGCGTCGGACACCATATATTTT
once | TRBJ2-2 | TRBV6-1 | - | CASSEIPGLGTGELFF | TGTGCCAGCAGTGAAATCCCAGGGTTGGGCACCGGGGAGCTGTTTTTT